The rows below give T cell receptor beta chains drawn from one sample of a study of blood T cell repertoires in COVID-19. Produced via immunoSEQ multiplex PCR; TCRdb's table is partial and in-frame only. The sample lists about 62,000 clones, 88% seen once, with more than 3% in the top ten. The material sequenced was peripheral blood. The source is a human donor in a cohort sampled during active COVID-19. CDR3s include the opening cysteine and the closing phenylalanine or tryptophan. The D gene is left open where the match is weak. Size tells how often a clone was seen (once, few, many) or the class of an expanded clone, and some rows leave it out.

j_gene	abundance	v_gene	d_gene	CDR3nt	CDR3aa
TRBJ2-1	NA	TRBV4-2	TRBD1	TGTGCCAGCAGCCAAGATCCAGGGGGCTCCTACAATGAGCAGTTCTTC	CASSQDPGGSYNEQFF
TRBJ1-3	NA	TRBV19	NA	TGTGCCAGTAGTATGAGGGGGTGGCAGGTCCCCTCTGGAAACACCATATATTTT	CASSMRGWQVPSGNTIYF
TRBJ2-2	NA	TRBV2	TRBD2	TGTGCCAGCAGACTAGCGGGGGGGCACGGGGAGCTGTTTTTT	CASRLAGGHGELFF
TRBJ1-2	NA	TRBV4-3	TRBD1	TGCGCCAGCAGCGAAGACCGACAGGGGGGTGGCTACACCTTC	CASSEDRQGGGYTF
TRBJ2-3	NA	TRBV2	TRBD1	TGTGCCAGCAGCGACAGGGGGCGGAGCACAGATACGCAGTATTTT	CASSDRGRSTDTQYF
TRBJ2-3	NA	TRBV11-3	NA	TGTGCCAGCAGCATTGAGGCAGTAGATTGCAGGAGGGATACGCAGTATTTT	CASSIEAVDCRRDTQYF
TRBJ2-4	once	TRBV29-1	TRBD2	TGCAGCGTTGGGACTAGCGGGAGCTTAGCCAAAAACATTCAGTACTTC	CSVGTSGSLAKNIQYF
TRBJ2-3	NA	TRBV11-2	TRBD2	TGTGCCAGCAGCCTGACTAGCGCCGAAGATACGCAGTATTTT	CASSLTSAEDTQYF
TRBJ1-1	NA	TRBV19	NA	TGTGCCAGTAGCCCGGGGGGCACTGAAGCTTTCTTT	CASSPGGTEAFF
TRBJ2-6	NA	TRBV7-2	NA	TGTGCCAGCAGCTTAGGACAGGAGTCTGGGGCCAACGTCCTGACTTTC	CASSLGQESGANVLTF
TRBJ2-1	once	TRBV6-5	NA	TGTGCCAGCACCGACCAAGGGAGTAGGAATGAGCAGTTCTTC	CASTDQGSRNEQFF
TRBJ1-2	NA	TRBV6-5	NA	TGTGCCAGCAGTTACCATGGGAGCGGCTATGGCTACACCTTC	CASSYHGSGYGYTF
TRBJ2-7	NA	TRBV11-3	NA	TGTGCCAGCAGCTCGGAAGGGGAACACGAGCAGTACTTC	CASSSEGEHEQYF
TRBJ2-1	NA	TRBV27	NA	TGTGCCAGCAGTTCCCCCGGGACAAATAATGAGCAGTTCTTC	CASSSPGTNNEQFF
TRBJ2-7	once	TRBV9	TRBD2	TGTGCCAGCAGCTTATCTAGCGGGAGCTACGAGCAGTACTTC	CASSLSSGSYEQYF
TRBJ1-2	NA	TRBV30	NA	TGTGCCTGCTTTGGGGGGGGCTACACCTTC	CACFGGGYTF
TRBJ2-5	NA	TRBV5-4	TRBD2	TGTGCCAGCAGCTCAGCTCCTAGCGGGAGTGAGACCCAGTACTTC	CASSSAPSGSETQYF
TRBJ2-2	NA	TRBV28	TRBD2	TGTGCCAGCAGTTTAGTGGCGGGAGTAACCGGGGAGCTGTTTTTT	CASSLVAGVTGELFF
TRBJ2-7	NA	TRBV19	NA	TGTGCCAGTAGTATGATGAGGGCGAGCTCCTACGAGCAGTACTTC	CASSMMRASSYEQYF
TRBJ2-2	NA	TRBV7-9	NA	TGTGCCAGCAGCTTATGGTCTAGCGCACCCGGGGAGCTGTTTTTT	CASSLWSSAPGELFF
TRBJ2-1	NA	TRBV19	TRBD2	TGTGCCAGTAGTCTCAGCGGGAGCGGCAATGAGCAGTTCTTC	CASSLSGSGNEQFF
TRBJ1-4	NA	TRBV4-1	NA	TGCGCCAGCAGCCAACAGACTCCCTCAACTAATGAAAAACTGTTTTTT	CASSQQTPSTNEKLFF
TRBJ1-3	NA	TRBV9	TRBD1	TGTGCCAGCAGCGTAGAAGGGACAGGGACTGTGGCGCTCTCTGGAAACACCATATATTTT	CASSVEGTGTVALSGNTIYF
TRBJ1-1	NA	TRBV13	NA	TGTGCCAGCAGCTTATGGCACAGTAACACTGAAGCTTTCTTT	CASSLWHSNTEAFF
TRBJ2-4	once	TRBV4-1	NA	TGCGCCAGCAGCCAAGACCCCGGGAAAAACATTCAGTACTTC	CASSQDPGKNIQYF
TRBJ2-7	NA	TRBV2	TRBD2	TGTGCCAGCAGTGCCACTAGCGGGAGGTCCTACGAGCAGTACTTC	CASSATSGRSYEQYF
TRBJ2-3	once	TRBV29-1	NA	TGCAGCGTCCCCACGCTTCTACCGATAGATACGCAGTATTTT	CSVPTLLPIDTQYF
TRBJ2-3	NA	TRBV28	TRBD2	TGTGCCAGCAGTTTATCCCGACTAGCGGGAGTTCAAGATACGCAGTATTTT	CASSLSRLAGVQDTQYF